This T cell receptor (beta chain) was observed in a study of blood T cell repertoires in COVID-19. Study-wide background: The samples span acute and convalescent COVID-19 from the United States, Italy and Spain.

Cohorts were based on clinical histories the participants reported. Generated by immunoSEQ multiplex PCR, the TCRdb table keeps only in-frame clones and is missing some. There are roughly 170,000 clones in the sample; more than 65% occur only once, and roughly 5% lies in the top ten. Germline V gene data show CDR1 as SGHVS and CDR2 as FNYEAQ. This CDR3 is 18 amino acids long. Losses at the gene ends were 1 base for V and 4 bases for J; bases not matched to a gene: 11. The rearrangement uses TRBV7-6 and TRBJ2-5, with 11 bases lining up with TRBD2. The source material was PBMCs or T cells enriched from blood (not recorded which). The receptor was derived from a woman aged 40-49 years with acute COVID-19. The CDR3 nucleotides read TGTGCCAGCAGCTTAGTCCCCCTAGCGGGAGGTGGCGGAGAGACCCAGTACTTC. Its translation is CASSLVPLAGGGGETQYF.